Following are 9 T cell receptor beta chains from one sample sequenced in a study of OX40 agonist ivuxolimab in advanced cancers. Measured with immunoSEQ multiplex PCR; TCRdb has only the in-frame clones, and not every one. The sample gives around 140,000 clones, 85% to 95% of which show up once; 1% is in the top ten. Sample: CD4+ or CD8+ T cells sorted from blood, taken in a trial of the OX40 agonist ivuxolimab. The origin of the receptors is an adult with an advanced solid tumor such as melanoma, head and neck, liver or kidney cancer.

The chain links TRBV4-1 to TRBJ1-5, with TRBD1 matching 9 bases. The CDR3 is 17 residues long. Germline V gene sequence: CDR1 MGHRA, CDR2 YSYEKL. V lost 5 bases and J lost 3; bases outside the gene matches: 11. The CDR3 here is CASSSPGTGTPNQPQHF. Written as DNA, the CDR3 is TGCGCCAGCAGCTCCCCCGGGACAGGGACCCCCAATCAGCCCCAGCATTTT.

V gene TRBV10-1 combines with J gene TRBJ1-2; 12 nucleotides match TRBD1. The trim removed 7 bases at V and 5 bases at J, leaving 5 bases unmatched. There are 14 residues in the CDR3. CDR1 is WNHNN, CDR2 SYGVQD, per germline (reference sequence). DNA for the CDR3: TGCGCCAGCACAGGGACAGGGGGCGGGTATGGCTACACCTTC. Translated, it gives CASTGTGGGYGYTF.

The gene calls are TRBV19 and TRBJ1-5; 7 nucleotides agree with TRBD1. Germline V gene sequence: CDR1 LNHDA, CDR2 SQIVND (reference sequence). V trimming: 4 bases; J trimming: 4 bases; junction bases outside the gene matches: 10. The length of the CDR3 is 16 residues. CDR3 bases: TGTGCCAGTAGTACCCCGACAGGGTTTTATAATCAGCCCCAGCATTTT. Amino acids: CASSTPTGFYNQPQHF.

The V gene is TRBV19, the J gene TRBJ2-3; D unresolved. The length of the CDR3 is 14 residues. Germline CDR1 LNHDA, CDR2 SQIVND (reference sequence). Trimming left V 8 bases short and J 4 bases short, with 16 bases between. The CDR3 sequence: CASCDRAWPDTQYF. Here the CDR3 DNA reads TGTGCCAGTTGTGACCGAGCCTGGCCAGATACGCAGTATTTT.

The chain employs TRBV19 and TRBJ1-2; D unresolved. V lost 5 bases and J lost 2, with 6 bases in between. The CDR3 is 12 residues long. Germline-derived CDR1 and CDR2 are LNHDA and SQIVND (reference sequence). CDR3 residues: CASSGRNYGYTF. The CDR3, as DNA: TGTGCCAGTAGTGGCAGGAACTATGGCTACACCTTC.

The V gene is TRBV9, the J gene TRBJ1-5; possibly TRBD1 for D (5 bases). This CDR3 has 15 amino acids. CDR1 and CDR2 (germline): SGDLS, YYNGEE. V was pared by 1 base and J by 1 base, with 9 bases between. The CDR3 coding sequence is TGTGCCAGCAGCGTAACGGGGGGAAGCAATCAGCCCCAGCATTTT. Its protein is CASSVTGGSNQPQHF.

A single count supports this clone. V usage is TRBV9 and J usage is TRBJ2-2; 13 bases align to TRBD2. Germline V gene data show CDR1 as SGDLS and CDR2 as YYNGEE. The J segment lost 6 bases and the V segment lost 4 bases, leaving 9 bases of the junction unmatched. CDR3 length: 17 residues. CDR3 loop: CASSPRLAGGWAGELFF. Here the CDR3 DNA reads TGTGCCAGCAGCCCTCGACTAGCGGGAGGATGGGCCGGGGAGCTGTTTTTT.

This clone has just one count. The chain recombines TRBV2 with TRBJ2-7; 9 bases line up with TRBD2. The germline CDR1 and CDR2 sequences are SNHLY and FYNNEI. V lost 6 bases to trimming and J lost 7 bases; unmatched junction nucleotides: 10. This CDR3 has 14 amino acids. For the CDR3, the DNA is TGTGCCAGCAGAGGGGCTAGCGGGGACCTGGAGCAGTACTTC. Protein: CASRGASGDLEQYF.

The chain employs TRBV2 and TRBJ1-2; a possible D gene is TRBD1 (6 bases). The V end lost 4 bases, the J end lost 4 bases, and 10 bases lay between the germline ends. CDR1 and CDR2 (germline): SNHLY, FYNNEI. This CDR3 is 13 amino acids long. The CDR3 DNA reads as TGTGCCAGCAGTGGGAACAGGGTCTATGGCTACACCTTC. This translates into CASSGNRVYGYTF. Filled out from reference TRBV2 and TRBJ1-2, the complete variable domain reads EPEVTQTPSHQVTQMGQEVILRCVPISNHLYFYWYRQILGQKVEFLVSFYNNEISEKSEIFDDQFSVERPDGSNFTLKIRSTKLEDSAMYFCASSGNRVYGYTFGSGTRLTVV.